This paragraph covers one TCR beta chain sequence. Its antigen is not identified. This PCR relied on a set of 60 Vbeta primers and 13 Jbeta primers. Sequenced by immunoSEQ multiplex PCR; TCRdb stores in-frame clones only, minus some. The table has over 95,000 clones, around 77% seen once. This sample is part of a study of cytomegalovirus exposure and HLA in healthy donors. Germline CDR1 and CDR2: SGHTA and FQGNSA. The CDR3 sequence is 16 residues long. The V end was cut by 1 base, the J end by 2 bases, with 12 bases between. Whole-study results and caveats: Using a false discovery rate of 0.05, a later analysis showed that 16,951 TCR beta sequences were associated with HLA alleles. Among the most significant clusters, several appeared linked to common viral pathogens in a later analysis. Researchers counted 164 TCR beta chains as cytomegalovirus-associated.

The chain is built from TRBV7-2 and TRBJ2-4, with unresolved D. This TCR was sampled from a man aged 35-49 years in good health and CMV-seropositive. The sample consisted of PBMCs. The CDR3: CASSLVARNPKNIQYF. For the CDR3, the DNA is TGTGCCAGCAGCTTAGTAGCCCGAAATCCCAAAAACATTCAGTACTTC.